The sequence of this TCR beta chain was determined in a study of blood T cell repertoires in COVID-19. For the study at large: COVID-19 samples, acute and convalescent, were from the United States, Italy and Spain. From T cells, B-cell-depleted T cells, or PBMCs came the material, which was cDNA or gDNA.

CDR1 and CDR2 (germline): SGDLS, YYNGEE. The junction had 5 bases not matched to a gene; V was cut back by 0 bases and J by 0 bases. The CDR3 runs 17 residues. In the source study's methods: Estimates of nucleated cell counts were drawn from the amplification of reference gene primers. Clones were read by immunoSEQ multiplex PCR, and TCRdb kept only the in-frame ones, dropping some. Clone size and V and J calls were adopted from that table, with D and trimming inferred from the DNA. The table includes approximately 260,000 clones, approximately 86% detected once. V and J are TRBV9 and TRBJ2-2; 7 nucleotides line up with TRBD1. The clonotype comes from a man between 18 and 29 years old with active or convalescent COVID-19. Material: peripheral blood. CDR3 bases: TGTGCCAGCAGCGTAGCGGGACAGCCAGCGAACACCGGGGAGCTGTTTTTT. Encoded protein: CASSVAGQPANTGELFF.